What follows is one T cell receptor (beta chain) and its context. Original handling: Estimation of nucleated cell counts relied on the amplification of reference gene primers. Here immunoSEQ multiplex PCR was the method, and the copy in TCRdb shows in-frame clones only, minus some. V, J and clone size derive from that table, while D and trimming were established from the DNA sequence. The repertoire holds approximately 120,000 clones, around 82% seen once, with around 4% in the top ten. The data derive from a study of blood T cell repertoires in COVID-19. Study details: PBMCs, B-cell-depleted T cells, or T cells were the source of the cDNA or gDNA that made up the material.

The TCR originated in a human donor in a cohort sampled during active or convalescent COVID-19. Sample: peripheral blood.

The CDR3 DNA sequence: TGTGCCAGCAGTTTAGTAGCGGGGGTAGGTCAGCCCCAGCATTTT. Translated: CASSLVAGVGQPQHF. J is TRBJ1-5 and V is TRBV27; TRBD1 might be the D (5 bases). Germline V CDR1 and CDR2: MNHEY, SMNVEV (reference sequence). This CDR3 spans 15 amino acids. V was clipped by 2 bases and J by 6 bases, with 14 bases between them.